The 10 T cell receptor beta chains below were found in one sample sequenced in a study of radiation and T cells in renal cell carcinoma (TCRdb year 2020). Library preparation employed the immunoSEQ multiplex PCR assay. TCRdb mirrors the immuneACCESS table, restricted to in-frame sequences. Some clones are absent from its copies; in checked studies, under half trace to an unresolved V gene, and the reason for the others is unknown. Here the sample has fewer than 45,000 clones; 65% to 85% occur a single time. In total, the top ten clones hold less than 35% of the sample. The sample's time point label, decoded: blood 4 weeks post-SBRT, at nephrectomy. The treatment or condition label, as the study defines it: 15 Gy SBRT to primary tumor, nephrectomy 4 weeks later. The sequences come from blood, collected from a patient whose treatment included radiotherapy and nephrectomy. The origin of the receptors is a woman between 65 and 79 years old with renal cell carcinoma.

The DNA for the CDR3 is TGTGCCAGCAGCATACTAGCGGGGGACCAAGAGACCCAGTACTTC. It specifies CASSILAGDQETQYF. The chain joins TRBV9 to TRBJ2-5; 11 nucleotides align to TRBD2. The germline CDR1 and CDR2 sequences are SGDLS and YYNGEE. Trimming cost V 4 bases and J 0 bases; bases outside gene matches: 2. CDR3 length: 15 residues.

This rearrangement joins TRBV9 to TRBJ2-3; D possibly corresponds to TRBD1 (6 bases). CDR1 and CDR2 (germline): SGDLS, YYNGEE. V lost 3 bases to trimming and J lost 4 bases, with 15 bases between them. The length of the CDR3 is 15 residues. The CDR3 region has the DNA TGTGCCAGCAGCGCTGCAGGGGTCCCGTCAGATACGCAGTATTTT. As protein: CASSAAGVPSDTQYF. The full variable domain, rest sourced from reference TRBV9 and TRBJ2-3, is DSGVTQTPKHLITATGQRVTLRCSPRSGDLSVYWYQQSLDQGLQFLIQYYNGEERAKGNILERFSAQQFPDLHSELNLSSLELGDSALYFCASSAAGVPSDTQYFGPGTRLTVL.

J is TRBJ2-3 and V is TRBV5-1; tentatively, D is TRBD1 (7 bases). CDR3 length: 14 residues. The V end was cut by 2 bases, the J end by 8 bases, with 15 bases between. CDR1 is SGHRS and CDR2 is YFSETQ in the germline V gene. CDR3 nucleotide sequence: TGCGCCAGCAGCTTCTCAGGGGGGTCGTCTACGCAGTATTTT. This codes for CASSFSGGSSTQYF.

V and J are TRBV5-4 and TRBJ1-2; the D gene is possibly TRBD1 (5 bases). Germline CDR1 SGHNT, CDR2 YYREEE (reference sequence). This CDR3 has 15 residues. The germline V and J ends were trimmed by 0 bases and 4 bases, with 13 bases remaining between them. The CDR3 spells CASSLGGGFGYGYTF. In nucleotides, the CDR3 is TGTGCCAGCAGCTTGGGCGGGGGATTTGGCTATGGCTACACCTTC.

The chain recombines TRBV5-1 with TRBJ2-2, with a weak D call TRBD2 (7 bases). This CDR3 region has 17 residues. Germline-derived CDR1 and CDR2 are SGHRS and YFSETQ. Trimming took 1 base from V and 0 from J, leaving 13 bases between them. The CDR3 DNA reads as TGCGCCAGCAGCTTGCGGGCGGGGGCGACGAACACCGGGGAGCTGTTTTTT. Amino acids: CASSLRAGATNTGELFF.

This CDR3 is CASSETKNTEAFF. CDR3 nucleotides: TGTGCCAGCAGTGAGACGAAGAACACTGAAGCTTTCTTT. The V call is TRBV25-1, the J call TRBJ1-1, with unresolved D. The germline CDR1 and CDR2 sequences are MGHDK and SYGVNS. V was clipped by 3 bases and J by 1 base, with 6 bases between them. The length of the CDR3 is 13 residues.

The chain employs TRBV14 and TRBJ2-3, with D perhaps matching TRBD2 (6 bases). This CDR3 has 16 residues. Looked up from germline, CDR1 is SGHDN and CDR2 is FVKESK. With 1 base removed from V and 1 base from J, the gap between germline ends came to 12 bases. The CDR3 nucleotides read TGTGCCAGCAGCCAAGTCCCGGGACTCGGCACAGATACGCAGTATTTT. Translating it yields CASSQVPGLGTDTQYF.

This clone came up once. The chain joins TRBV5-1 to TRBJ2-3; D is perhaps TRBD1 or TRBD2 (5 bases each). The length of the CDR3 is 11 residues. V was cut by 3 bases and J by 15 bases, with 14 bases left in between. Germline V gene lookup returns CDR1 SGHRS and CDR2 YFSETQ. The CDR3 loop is CASSSPGPTYF. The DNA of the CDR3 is TGCGCCAGCAGCTCTCCGGGACCTACATATTTT.

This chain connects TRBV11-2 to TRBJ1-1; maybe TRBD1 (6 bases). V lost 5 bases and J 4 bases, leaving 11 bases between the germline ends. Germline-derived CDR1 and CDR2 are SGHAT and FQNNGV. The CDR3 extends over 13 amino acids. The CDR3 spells CASSRTGSTEAFF. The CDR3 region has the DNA TGTGCCAGCAGCAGAACAGGGAGCACTGAAGCTTTCTTT.

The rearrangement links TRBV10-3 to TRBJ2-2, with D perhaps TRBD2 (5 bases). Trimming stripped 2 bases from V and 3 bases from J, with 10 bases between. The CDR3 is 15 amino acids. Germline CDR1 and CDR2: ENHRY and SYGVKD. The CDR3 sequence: CAISEMKGDTGELFF. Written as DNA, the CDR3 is TGTGCCATCAGTGAGATGAAGGGAGACACCGGGGAGCTGTTTTTT.